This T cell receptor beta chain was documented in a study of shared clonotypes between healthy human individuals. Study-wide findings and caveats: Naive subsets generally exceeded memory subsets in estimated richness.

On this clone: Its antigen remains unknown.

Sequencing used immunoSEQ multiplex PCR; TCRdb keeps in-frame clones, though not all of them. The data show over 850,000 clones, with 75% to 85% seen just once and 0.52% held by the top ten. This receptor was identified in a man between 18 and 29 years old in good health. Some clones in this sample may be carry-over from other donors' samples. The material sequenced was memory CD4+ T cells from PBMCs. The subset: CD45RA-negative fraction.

The CDR3 DNA reads as TGTGCCACAGGGCGGGGGAACTATGGCTACACCTTC. It translates to CATGRGNYGYTF. V usage is TRBV6-6 and J usage is TRBJ1-2; perhaps TRBD1 as D (5 bases). This CDR3 region has 12 residues. CDR1 is MNHNY, CDR2 SVGAGI, per germline (reference sequence). V was clipped by 10 bases and J by 2 bases, with 11 bases between them.